What follows are 19 T cell receptor beta chains derived from one specimen sequenced in a study of cytomegalovirus exposure and HLA in healthy donors. The PCR had 60 Vbeta and 13 Jbeta primers. Assay: immunoSEQ multiplex PCR; the TCRdb copy retains only in-frame clones and omits some. Of about 130,000 clones listed, roughly 82% were seen once; the top ten hold approximately 1.1%. Input material: PBMCs. These receptors were collected from a boy aged 10-17 years in good health and CMV-seronegative.

The chain joins TRBV4-3 to TRBJ1-1, with D unresolved. V shed 0 bases and J shed 2 bases, with 10 bases lying between them. The CDR3 totals 15 residues. Germline loops: CDR1 LGHNA, CDR2 YSLEER. CDR3 region: CASSQDKAANTEAFF. CDR3 bases: TGCGCCAGCAGCCAAGATAAAGCTGCAAACACTGAAGCTTTCTTT.

This clone showed up just once. The CDR3 DNA sequence: TGTGCCAGCAGCGGGGGGCAGGAAAGTTTGGGAAGTGAAGCTTTCTTT. It is translated as CASSGGQESLGSEAFF. The chain employs TRBV2 and TRBJ1-1, with D tentatively TRBD1 (6 bases). The CDR3 totals 16 residues. Trimming removed 6 bases at V and 7 bases at J, with 24 bases between. Germline V gene lookup returns CDR1 SNHLY and CDR2 FYNNEI.

The CDR3: CASSLGGAETEAFF. CDR3 nucleotide sequence: TGTGCCAGCAGCCTGGGGGGGGCGGAAACTGAAGCTTTCTTT. The rearrangement uses TRBV9 and TRBJ1-1; possible D gene TRBD1, 6 bases. The CDR3 contains 14 residues. Germline loops: CDR1 SGDLS, CDR2 YYNGEE. Trimming removed 4 bases from V and 5 bases from J, with 15 bases in between.

This clone appeared once. The gene calls are TRBV5-4 and TRBJ2-1, with 9 bases aligning to TRBD1. CDR1 and CDR2 (germline): SGHNT, YYREEE (reference sequence). This CDR3 spans 14 amino acids. V shed 0 bases, J shed 9 bases, and the junction held 4 bases outside the gene matches. The CDR3 coding sequence is TGTGCCAGCAGCTTGGGACAGGGGGATGGTGAGCAGTTCTTC. It is translated as CASSLGQGDGEQFF.

This rearrangement joins TRBV5-6 to TRBJ1-3; D not certain. Germline V gene data show CDR1 as SGHDT and CDR2 as YYEEEE. There are 16 residues in the CDR3. Trimming left V 3 bases short and J 3 bases short, with 16 bases between. The CDR3 is CASSSPREVNGNTIYF. The CDR3 bases are TGTGCCAGCAGCTCCCCCCGGGAAGTCAATGGAAACACCATATATTTT. Using reference TRBV5-6 and TRBJ1-3 for the parts outside the CDR3, the full variable domain is DAGVTQSPTHLIKTRGQQVTLRCSPKSGHDTVSWYQQALGQGPQFIFQYYEEEERQRGNFPDRFSGHQFPNYSSELNVNALLLGDSALYLCASSSPREVNGNTIYFGEGSWLTVV.

V gene TRBV6-6 combines with J gene TRBJ2-1, with 9 positions matching TRBD2. CDR1 and CDR2 (germline): MNHNY, SVGAGI (reference sequence). Trimming removed 2 bases from V and 7 bases from J; junction bases left unmatched: 6. The CDR3 is 15 amino acids. CDR3: CASSYAPSGMNEQFF. CDR3 bases: TGTGCCAGCAGTTACGCCCCTAGCGGGATGAATGAGCAGTTCTTC.

The CDR3 loop reads CASSDQGAEQFF. The CDR3 DNA follows: TGCGCCAGCAGCGACCAGGGGGCTGAGCAGTTCTTC. The chain has TRBV5-1 and TRBJ2-1; 8 nucleotides agree with TRBD1. Trimming removed 4 bases from V and 9 bases from J; junction bases left unmatched: 3. Germline V gene sequence: CDR1 SGHRS, CDR2 YFSETQ. The CDR3 runs to 12 residues.

V usage is TRBV2 and J usage is TRBJ2-3; 13 bases match TRBD2. There are 20 residues in the CDR3. Germline-derived CDR1 and CDR2 are SNHLY and FYNNEI. The ends lost 7 bases at V and 1 base at J; junction bases unmatched: 17. The CDR3 DNA reads as TGTGCCAGCACCAAGAGAGGGACTAGCGGGAAATTTGGGGGCACAGATACGCAGTATTTT. Residues: CASTKRGTSGKFGGTDTQYF.

This chain connects TRBV4-1 to TRBJ2-1; the match to TRBD2 covers 7 bases. This CDR3 region has 18 residues. Trimming cost V 2 bases and J 0 bases; bases outside gene matches: 10. The germline gives CDR1 MGHRA, CDR2 YSYEKL. The CDR3 DNA reads TGCGCCAGCAGCCAAAAGGGACGACGGGACTACTCCTACAATGAGCAGTTCTTC. It codes for CASSQKGRRDYSYNEQFF.

The rearrangement links TRBV5-4 to TRBJ1-1; 7 bases match TRBD1. Germline trimming cut 4 bases from V and 1 base from J; bases unmatched to any gene: 4. Germline V gene data show CDR1 as SGHNT and CDR2 as YYREEE (reference sequence). The CDR3 is 14 amino acids. CDR3 region: CASSAGQANTEAFF. In DNA, the CDR3 is TGTGCCAGCAGCGCCGGACAGGCGAACACTGAAGCTTTCTTT.

The rearrangement links TRBV27 to TRBJ2-2; D unresolved. The V end lost 3 bases, the J end lost 2 bases, and 10 bases lay between the germline ends. CDR1 MNHEY and CDR2 SMNVEV come from the germline V gene (reference sequence). This CDR3 contains 15 residues. CDR3 bases: TGTGCCAGCAGTTTCATGGGCCCCAACACCGGGGAGCTGTTTTTT. Its translation: CASSFMGPNTGELFF.

The J gene is TRBJ2-4, the V gene TRBV2, with D perhaps matching TRBD2 (6 bases). V was clipped by 6 bases and J by 3 bases, with 15 bases between them. There are 15 residues in the CDR3. CDR1 and CDR2 (germline): SNHLY, FYNNEI. CDR3 region: CASSGPGESKNIQYF. For the CDR3, the DNA is TGTGCCAGCAGCGGTCCGGGGGAAAGCAAAAACATTCAGTACTTC.

J is TRBJ2-2 and V is TRBV10-3; 9 bases match TRBD2. The CDR3 totals 15 residues. CDR1 and CDR2 (germline): ENHRY, SYGVKD. V gave up 3 bases and J gave up 7 bases; unmatched junction bases: 6. CDR3: CAISDSGRGGGELFF. In nucleotides, the CDR3 is TGTGCCATCAGTGATAGCGGGAGAGGGGGCGGGGAGCTGTTTTTT.

The chain has TRBV6-1 and TRBJ2-7; no clear D. From germline, CDR1 is MNHNS and CDR2 SASEGT. CDR3 size: 13 residues. Between the trimmed V and J ends, which lost 1 base and 3 bases, there was a span of 7 bases. For the CDR3, the DNA is TGTGCCAGCAGTGAAGACGTCAGCTACGAGCAGTACTTC. Amino acid sequence: CASSEDVSYEQYF.

The V and J genes are TRBV7-9 and TRBJ1-2; 7 bases are a match to TRBD1. After removal of 1 base from V and 0 bases from J, the junction contained 2 bases not matched to a gene. Germline V gives CDR1 SEHNR, CDR2 FQNEAQ (reference sequence). This CDR3 has 15 residues. This chain's CDR3 is CASSLGDRANYGYTF. The CDR3, as DNA: TGTGCCAGCAGCTTAGGGGACAGAGCTAACTATGGCTACACCTTC.

CDR3 DNA sequence: TGTGCCATCAGTGAAGGGGTACCGCTAGCCAAAAACATTCAGTACTTC. It translates to CAISEGVPLAKNIQYF. This rearrangement joins TRBV10-3 to TRBJ2-4; D perhaps matches TRBD1 (5 bases). CDR3 length: 16 residues. Germline V gene data show CDR1 as ENHRY and CDR2 as SYGVKD. V was pared by 3 bases and J by 0 bases, with 12 bases between.

This chain joins TRBV27 and TRBJ1-1; perhaps TRBD1 as D (5 bases). The CDR3 spans 12 residues. The V end was cut by 8 bases, the J end by 2 bases, with 9 bases between. CDR1 and CDR2 (germline): MNHEY, SMNVEV (reference sequence). The CDR3 DNA follows: TGTGCCAGCCAGGGAACCAACACTGAAGCTTTCTTT. This translates into CASQGTNTEAFF.

The chain uses TRBV5-1 and TRBJ1-1, with 10 bases matching TRBD1. The CDR3 has 12 residues. Germline trimming cut 3 bases from V and 10 bases from J; bases unmatched to any gene: 3. The germline V gene encodes CDR1 SGHRS and CDR2 YFSETQ. CDR3 protein: CASSWGDRGAFF. CDR3 bases: TGCGCCAGCAGCTGGGGGGACAGGGGAGCTTTCTTT.

The chain is built from TRBV5-1 and TRBJ2-6; a possible D gene is TRBD1 (7 bases). The CDR3 is made up of 17 amino acids. The ends were cut back, 6 bases at V and 0 bases at J, with 16 bases in the middle. In germline, CDR1 is SGHRS, CDR2 YFSETQ. This chain's CDR3 is CASNPAQGGSGANVLTF. CDR3 bases: TGCGCCAGCAATCCGGCGCAGGGGGGCTCTGGGGCCAACGTCCTGACTTTC.